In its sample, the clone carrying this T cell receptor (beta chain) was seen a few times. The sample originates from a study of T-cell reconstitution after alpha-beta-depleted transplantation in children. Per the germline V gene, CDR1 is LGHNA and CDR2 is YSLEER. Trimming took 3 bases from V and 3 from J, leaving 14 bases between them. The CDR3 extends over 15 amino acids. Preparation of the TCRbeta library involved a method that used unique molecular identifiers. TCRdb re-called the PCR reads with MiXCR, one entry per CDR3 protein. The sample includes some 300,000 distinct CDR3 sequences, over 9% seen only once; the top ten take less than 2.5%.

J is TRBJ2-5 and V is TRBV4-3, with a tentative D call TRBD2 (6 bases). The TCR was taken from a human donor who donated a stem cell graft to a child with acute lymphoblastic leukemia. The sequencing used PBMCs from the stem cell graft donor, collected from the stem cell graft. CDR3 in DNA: TGCGCCAGCAGCCATTCAGGGCGGGAAGAAGAGACCCAGTACTTC. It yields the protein CASSHSGREEETQYF.